This TCR beta chain was retrieved from a study of T cell repertoires in cytomegalovirus infection. Background on the study: Based on public TCR beta signatures, there were indications of CMV infection and of a matching HLA type. Study findings and constraints: HLA-C-restricted, CMV-specific TCR beta clonotypes were dominant ex vivo. Adding up the frequency of public TCR beta families identified people who carried CMV plus the relevant HLA.

This clonotype was found many times. No antigen is known for it. MiXCR, applied by TCRdb to the reads, yields one record per CDR3 protein. Of around 100,000 distinct CDR3 sequences in the sample, around 30% were seen once. Sample: CD8+ T cells from cultured PBMCs, taken from culture after CMV antigen stimulation. The TCR sequence derives from a human donor in good health (CMV status not recorded). Some clones in this sample may be carry-over from other donors' samples.

The chain's CDR3 is CASSQSTWDSSNQPQHF. CDR3 nucleotides: TGCGCCAGCAGCCAGTCCACCTGGGACTCTAGCAATCAGCCCCAGCATTTT. This rearrangement joins TRBV4-3 to TRBJ1-5, with a weak D call TRBD1 (5 bases). Germline assignment: CDR1 LGHNA and CDR2 YSLEER. The germline V and J ends were trimmed by 3 bases and 0 bases, with 15 bases remaining between them. The CDR3 runs to 17 residues.